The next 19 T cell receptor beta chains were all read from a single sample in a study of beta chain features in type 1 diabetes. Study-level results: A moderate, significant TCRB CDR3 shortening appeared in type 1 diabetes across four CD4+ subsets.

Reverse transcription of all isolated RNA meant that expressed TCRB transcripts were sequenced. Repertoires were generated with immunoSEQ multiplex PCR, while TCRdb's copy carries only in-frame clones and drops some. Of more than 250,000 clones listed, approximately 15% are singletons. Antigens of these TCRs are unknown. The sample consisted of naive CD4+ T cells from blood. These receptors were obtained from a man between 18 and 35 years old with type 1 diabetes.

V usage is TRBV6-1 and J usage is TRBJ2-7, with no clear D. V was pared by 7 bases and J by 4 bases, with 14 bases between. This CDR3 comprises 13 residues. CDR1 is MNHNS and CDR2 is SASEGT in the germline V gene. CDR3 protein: CASMENGEYEQYF. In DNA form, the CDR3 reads TGTGCCAGCATGGAAAACGGAGAATACGAGCAGTACTTC.

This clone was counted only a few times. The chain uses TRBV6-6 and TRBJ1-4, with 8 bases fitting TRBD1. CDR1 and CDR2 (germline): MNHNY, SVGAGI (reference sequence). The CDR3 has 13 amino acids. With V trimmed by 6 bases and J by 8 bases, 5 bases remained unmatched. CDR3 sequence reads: CASRRQGYEKLFF. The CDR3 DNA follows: TGTGCCAGCAGGAGACAGGGGTACGAAAAACTGTTTTTT.

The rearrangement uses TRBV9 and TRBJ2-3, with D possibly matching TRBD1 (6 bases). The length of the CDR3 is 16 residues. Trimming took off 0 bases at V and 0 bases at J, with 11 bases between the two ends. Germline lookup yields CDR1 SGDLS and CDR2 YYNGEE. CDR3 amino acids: CASSVGGRFSTDTQYF. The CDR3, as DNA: TGTGCCAGCAGCGTAGGGGGGCGGTTTAGCACAGATACGCAGTATTTT. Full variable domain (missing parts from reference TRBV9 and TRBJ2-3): DSGVTQTPKHLITATGQRVTLRCSPRSGDLSVYWYQQSLDQGLQFLIQYYNGEERAKGNILERFSAQQFPDLHSELNLSSLELGDSALYFCASSVGGRFSTDTQYFGPGTRLTVL.

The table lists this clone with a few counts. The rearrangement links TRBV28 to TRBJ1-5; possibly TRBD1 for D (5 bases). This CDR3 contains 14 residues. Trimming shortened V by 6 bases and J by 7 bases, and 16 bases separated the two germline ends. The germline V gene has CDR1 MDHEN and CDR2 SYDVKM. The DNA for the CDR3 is TGTGCCAGCAGAATGAACCAGGGTCACCAGCCCCAGCATTTT. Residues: CASRMNQGHQPQHF.

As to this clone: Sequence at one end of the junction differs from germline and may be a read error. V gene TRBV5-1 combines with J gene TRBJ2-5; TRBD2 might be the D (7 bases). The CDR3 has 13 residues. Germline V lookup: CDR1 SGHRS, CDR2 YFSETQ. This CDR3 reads CASSNRGAPGFHF. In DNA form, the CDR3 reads TGCGCCAGCAGCAATCGGGGGGCCCCAGGTTTTCACTTC.

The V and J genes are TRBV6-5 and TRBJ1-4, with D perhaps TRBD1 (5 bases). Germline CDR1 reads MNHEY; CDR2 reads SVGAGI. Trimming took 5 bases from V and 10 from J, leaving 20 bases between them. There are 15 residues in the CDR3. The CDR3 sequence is CASSRTKAFSPKLFF. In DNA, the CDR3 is TGTGCCAGCAGTCGGACAAAGGCCTTCTCCCCAAAACTGTTTTTT.

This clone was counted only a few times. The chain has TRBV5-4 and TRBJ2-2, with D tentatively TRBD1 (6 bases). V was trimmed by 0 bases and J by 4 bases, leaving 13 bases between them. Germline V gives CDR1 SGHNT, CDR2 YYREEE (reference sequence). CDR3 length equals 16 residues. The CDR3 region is CASSLAQIRGTGELFF. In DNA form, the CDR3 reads TGTGCCAGCAGCTTGGCTCAAATCAGGGGCACCGGGGAGCTGTTTTTT. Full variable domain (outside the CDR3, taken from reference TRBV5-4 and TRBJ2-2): ETGVTQSPTHLIKTRGQQVTLRCSSQSGHNTVSWYQQALGQGPQFIFQYYREEENGRGNFPPRFSGLQFPNYSSELNVNALELDDSALYLCASSLAQIRGTGELFFGEGSRLTVL.

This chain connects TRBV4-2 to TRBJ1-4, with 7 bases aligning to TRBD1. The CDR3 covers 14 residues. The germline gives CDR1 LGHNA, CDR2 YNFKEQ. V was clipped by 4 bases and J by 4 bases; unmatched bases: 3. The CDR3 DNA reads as TGTGCCAGCAGCCCGGGACAGTATAATGAAAAACTGTTTTTT. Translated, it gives CASSPGQYNEKLFF.

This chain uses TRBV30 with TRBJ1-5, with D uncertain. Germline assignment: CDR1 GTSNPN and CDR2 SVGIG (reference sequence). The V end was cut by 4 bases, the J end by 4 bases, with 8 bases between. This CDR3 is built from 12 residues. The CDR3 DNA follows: TGTGCCTGGAAGTCGGGGAATCAGCCCCAGCATTTT. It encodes CAWKSGNQPQHF.

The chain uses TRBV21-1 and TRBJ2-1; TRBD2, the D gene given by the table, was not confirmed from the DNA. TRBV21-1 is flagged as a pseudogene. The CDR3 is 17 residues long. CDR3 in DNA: TGTGCCAGCACGCCCTGGAGCGGGAGTGGGTCCTACAATGAGCAGTTCTTC. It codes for CASTPWSGSGSYNEQFF.

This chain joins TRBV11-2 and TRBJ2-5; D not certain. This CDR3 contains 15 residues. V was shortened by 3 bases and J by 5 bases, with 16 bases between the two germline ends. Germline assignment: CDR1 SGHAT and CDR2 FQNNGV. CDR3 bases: TGTGCCAGCAGCTTTGTAACCAACCACGGGGAGACCCAGTACTTC. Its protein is CASSFVTNHGETQYF.

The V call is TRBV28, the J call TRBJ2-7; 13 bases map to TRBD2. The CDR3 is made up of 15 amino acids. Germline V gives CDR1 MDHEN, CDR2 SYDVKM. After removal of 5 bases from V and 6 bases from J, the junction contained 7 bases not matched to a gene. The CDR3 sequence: CASSRRTSGRSEQYF. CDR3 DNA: TGTGCCAGCAGTCGCCGGACTAGCGGGAGAAGCGAGCAGTACTTC.

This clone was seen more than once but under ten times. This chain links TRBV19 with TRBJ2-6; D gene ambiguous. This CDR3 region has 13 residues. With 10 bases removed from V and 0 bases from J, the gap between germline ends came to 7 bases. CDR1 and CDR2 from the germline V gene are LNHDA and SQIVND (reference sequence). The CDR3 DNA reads TGTGCCACAAGTAGCTCTGGGGCCAACGTCCTGACTTTC. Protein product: CATSSSGANVLTF.

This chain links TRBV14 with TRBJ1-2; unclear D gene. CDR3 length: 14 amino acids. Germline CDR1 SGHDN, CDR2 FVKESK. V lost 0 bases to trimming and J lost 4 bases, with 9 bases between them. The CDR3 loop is CASSQDNGVYGYTF. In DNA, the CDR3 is TGTGCCAGCAGCCAAGATAACGGGGTCTATGGCTACACCTTC. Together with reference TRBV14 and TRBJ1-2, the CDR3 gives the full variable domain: EAGVTQFPSHSVIEKGQTVTLRCDPISGHDNLYWYRRVMGKEIKFLLHFVKESKQDESGMPNNRFLAERTGGTYSTLKVQPAELEDSGVYFCASSQDNGVYGYTFGSGTRLTVV.

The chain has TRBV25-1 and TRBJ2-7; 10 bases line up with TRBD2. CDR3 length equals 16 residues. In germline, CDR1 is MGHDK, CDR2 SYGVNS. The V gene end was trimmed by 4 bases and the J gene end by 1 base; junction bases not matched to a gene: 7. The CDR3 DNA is TGTGCCAGCAGTGGACGGACTAGCGGAGGATCCTACGAGCAGTACTTC. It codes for CASSGRTSGGSYEQYF.

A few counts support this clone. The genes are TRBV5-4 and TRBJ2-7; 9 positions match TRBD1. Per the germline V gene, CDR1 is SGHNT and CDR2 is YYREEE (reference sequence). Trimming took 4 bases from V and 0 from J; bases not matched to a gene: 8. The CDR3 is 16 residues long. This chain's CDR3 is CASSAGTGRTSYEQYF. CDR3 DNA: TGTGCCAGCAGCGCCGGGACAGGGAGAACCTCCTACGAGCAGTACTTC.

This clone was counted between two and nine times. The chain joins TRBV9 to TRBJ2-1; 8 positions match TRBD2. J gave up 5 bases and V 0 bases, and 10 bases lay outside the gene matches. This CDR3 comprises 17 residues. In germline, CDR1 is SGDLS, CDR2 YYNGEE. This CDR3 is CASSVGAGLAPHNEQFF. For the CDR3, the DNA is TGTGCCAGCAGCGTAGGGGCAGGACTAGCCCCCCACAATGAGCAGTTCTTC.

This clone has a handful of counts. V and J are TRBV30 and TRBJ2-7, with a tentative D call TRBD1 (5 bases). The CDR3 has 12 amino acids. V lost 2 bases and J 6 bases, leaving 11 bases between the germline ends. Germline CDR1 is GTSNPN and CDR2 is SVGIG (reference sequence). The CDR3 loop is CAWSPQVTEQYF. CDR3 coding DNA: TGTGCCTGGAGTCCACAGGTAACCGAGCAGTACTTC.

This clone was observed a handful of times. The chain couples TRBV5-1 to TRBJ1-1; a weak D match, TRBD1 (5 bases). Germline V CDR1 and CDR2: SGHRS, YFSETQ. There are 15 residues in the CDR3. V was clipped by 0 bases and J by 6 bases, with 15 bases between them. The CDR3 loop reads CASSLEARALAEAFF. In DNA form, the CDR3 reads TGCGCCAGCAGCTTGGAGGCCAGGGCCCTCGCTGAAGCTTTCTTT.